These T cell receptor beta chains were read from a single sample in a study of T cell responses to AZD1222 COVID-19 vaccine. The assay was immunoSEQ multiplex PCR, and TCRdb's table has in-frame clones only and misses some. The sample lists some 180,000 clones, almost 95% occurring once. The sample here was peripheral blood, taken on day 0 of AZD1222 vaccination. The receptors come from an adult in good health. Each CDR3 is given with its conserved first and last residue. D genes are given only for firm matches. Clone size appears in some rows only: once, few, many, or a class for an expanded clone.

v_gene: TRBV3-1/TRBV3-2; d_gene: TRBD1; len: 15; j_gene: TRBJ1-2; abundance: .; CDR3aa: CASSARDRGQGGYTF; CDR3nt: TGTGCCAGCAGCGCCAGGGACAGGGGGCAGGGTGGCTACACCTTC
v_gene: TRBV9; d_gene: .; len: 15; j_gene: TRBJ2-3; abundance: once; CDR3aa: CASREGGGGTDTQYF; CDR3nt: TGTGCCAGCAGGGAGGGAGGGGGCGGCACAGATACGCAGTATTTT
v_gene: TRBV28; d_gene: .; len: 22; j_gene: TRBJ1-2; abundance: .; CDR3aa: CASSHRRWAPLGGGLGDYGYTF; CDR3nt: TGTGCCAGCAGCCACCGCCGATGGGCCCCTTTAGGAGGGGGATTAGGGGACTATGGCTACACCTTC
v_gene: TRBV3-1/TRBV3-2; d_gene: TRBD1; len: 17; j_gene: TRBJ2-6; abundance: few; CDR3aa: CASSQGDRGSGANVLTF; CDR3nt: TGTGCCAGCAGCCAAGGGGACAGGGGGTCTGGGGCCAACGTCCTGACTTTC
v_gene: TRBV11-2; d_gene: .; len: 14; j_gene: TRBJ1-4; abundance: .; CDR3aa: CASSLGGTKEKLFF; CDR3nt: TGTGCCAGCAGCTTAGGGGGGACCAAGGAAAAACTGTTTTTT
v_gene: TRBV25-1; d_gene: TRBD2; len: 16; j_gene: TRBJ2-3; abundance: .; CDR3aa: CASSDGGGASTDTQYF; CDR3nt: TGTGCCAGCAGTGATGGCGGGGGGGCTAGCACAGATACGCAGTATTTT
v_gene: TRBV28; d_gene: .; len: 11; j_gene: TRBJ1-1; abundance: .; CDR3aa: CASRLAAGAFF; CDR3nt: TGTGCCAGCAGGCTTGCAGCAGGGGCTTTCTTT
v_gene: TRBV7-9; d_gene: .; len: 14; j_gene: TRBJ1-2; abundance: .; CDR3aa: CASSLDFLADGYTF; CDR3nt: TGTGCCAGCAGCTTAGACTTTCTCGCCGATGGCTACACCTTC
v_gene: TRBV19; d_gene: .; len: 13; j_gene: TRBJ1-5; abundance: once; CDR3aa: CASSLRPDQPQHF; CDR3nt: TGTGCCAGTAGTTTAAGACCCGATCAGCCCCAGCATTTT
v_gene: TRBV5-6; d_gene: .; len: 15; j_gene: TRBJ1-2; abundance: .; CDR3aa: CASSPTGPSYFGYTF; CDR3nt: TGTGCCAGCAGCCCCACTGGCCCTTCCTACTTCGGCTACACCTTC
v_gene: TRBV28; d_gene: TRBD2; len: 16; j_gene: TRBJ2-3; abundance: .; CDR3aa: CASSPILAGVTDTQYF; CDR3nt: TGTGCCAGCAGTCCTATCCTAGCGGGAGTTACAGATACGCAGTATTTT
v_gene: TRBV28; d_gene: .; len: 13; j_gene: TRBJ1-2; abundance: .; CDR3aa: CASTLAQNKGYTF; CDR3nt: TGTGCCAGCACTTTAGCACAGAATAAGGGCTACACCTTC
v_gene: TRBV6-5; d_gene: .; len: 14; j_gene: TRBJ1-2; abundance: once; CDR3aa: CATSLPRFGHGYTF; CDR3nt: TGTGCCACCTCTCTACCGAGGTTTGGCCATGGCTACACCTTC
v_gene: TRBV10-3; d_gene: TRBD2; len: 16; j_gene: TRBJ2-7; abundance: .; CDR3aa: CAIIKARGLAGNEQYF; CDR3nt: TGTGCCATCATAAAGGCTCGAGGGCTAGCGGGAAACGAGCAGTACTTC
v_gene: TRBV4-3; d_gene: .; len: 14; j_gene: TRBJ1-5; abundance: .; CDR3aa: CASSSIFNSQPQHF; CDR3nt: TGCGCCAGCAGCTCTATTTTCAATAGTCAGCCCCAGCATTTT
v_gene: TRBV30; d_gene: TRBD1; len: 15; j_gene: TRBJ1-6; abundance: .; CDR3aa: CAWRWTGLNDSPLHF; CDR3nt: TGTGCCTGGAGATGGACAGGCCTCAACGATTCACCCCTCCACTTT
v_gene: TRBV7-9; d_gene: .; len: 14; j_gene: TRBJ1-2; abundance: .; CDR3aa: CASSIELPGYGYTF; CDR3nt: TGTGCCAGCAGCATAGAACTACCGGGCTATGGCTACACCTTC
v_gene: TRBV6-2/TRBV6-3; d_gene: TRBD2; len: 17; j_gene: TRBJ2-2; abundance: .; CDR3aa: CASSSGLARIVAGELFF; CDR3nt: TGTGCCAGCAGTTCGGGACTAGCCAGGATAGTTGCCGGGGAGCTGTTTTTT
v_gene: TRBV11-2; d_gene: .; len: 14; j_gene: TRBJ1-4; abundance: .; CDR3aa: CASRGLRGTEKLFF; CDR3nt: TGTGCCAGCAGGGGGTTGAGGGGAACTGAAAAACTGTTTTTT
v_gene: TRBV5-1; d_gene: TRBD1; len: 16; j_gene: TRBJ1-3; abundance: .; CDR3aa: CASSQTAGGTGNTIYF; CDR3nt: TGCGCCAGCAGCCAAACGGCAGGGGGTACAGGAAACACCATATATTTT
v_gene: TRBV27; d_gene: TRBD1; len: 13; j_gene: TRBJ1-2; abundance: .; CDR3aa: CASRGGGNYGYTF; CDR3nt: TGTGCCAGCAGAGGGGGCGGGAACTATGGCTACACCTTC
v_gene: TRBV4-1; d_gene: TRBD1; len: 16; j_gene: TRBJ2-3; abundance: .; CDR3aa: CASSQDHRGRTDTQYF; CDR3nt: TGCGCCAGCAGCCAAGATCACAGGGGGAGGACAGATACGCAGTATTTT
v_gene: TRBV5-5; d_gene: TRBD2; len: 15; j_gene: TRBJ2-1; abundance: once; CDR3aa: CASSLGQAGGNEQFF; CDR3nt: TGTGCCAGCAGCTTGGGGCAGGCGGGGGGCAATGAGCAGTTCTTC
v_gene: TRBV3-1/TRBV3-2; d_gene: TRBD1; len: 17; j_gene: TRBJ1-5; abundance: .; CDR3aa: CASSQAGTGGGNQPQHF; CDR3nt: TGTGCCAGCAGCCAGGCTGGGACAGGGGGCGGTAATCAGCCCCAGCATTTT
v_gene: TRBV27; d_gene: .; len: 17; j_gene: TRBJ2-4; abundance: .; CDR3aa: CASSLGGTRAAKNIQYF; CDR3nt: TGTGCCAGCAGTTTGGGGGGGACAAGGGCAGCCAAAAACATTCAGTACTTC
v_gene: TRBV2; d_gene: TRBD1; len: 19; j_gene: TRBJ1-5; abundance: .; CDR3aa: CASSESLRRVTGGNQPQHF; CDR3nt: TGTGCCAGCAGTGAATCGCTCCGGCGGGTGACAGGGGGCAATCAGCCCCAGCATTTT
v_gene: TRBV9; d_gene: .; len: 13; j_gene: TRBJ1-6; abundance: .; CDR3aa: CASSQGDNSPLHF; CDR3nt: TGTGCCAGTTCACAGGGTGATAATTCACCCCTCCACTTT